This T cell receptor beta chain appears in the sequencing data of a study of low-dose radiotherapy and immunotherapy resistance in tumors. Study details: Radiation delivery to Cohort 1 consisted of 0.5 Gy per fraction every 2 weeks, summing to 6.5 Gy.

Time point defined: after trial treatment. Treatment given: LDRT plus nivolumab, ipilimumab, low-dose cyclophosphamide and aspirin (RACIN trial). Tumors of eligible patients were advanced, solid and lacking tumor-infiltrating lymphocytes. Germline-derived CDR1 and CDR2 are WSHSY and SAAADI. There are 18 residues in the CDR3. TRAV- and TRBV-specific primers primed first-strand cDNA, covering alpha and beta chains. TCRs underwent roughly 20 PCR cycles of amplification with a constant-region primer and V-primer adapter. From the reads, TCRdb called clonotypes with MiXCR, one entry per CDR3 protein. The repertoire consists of about 30,000 distinct CDR3 sequences, with about 53% occurring once and the leading ten covering roughly 5.7%. On this clonotype itself: The junction shows a germline mismatch at one end, possibly a read error.

The specimen comprised PBMCs, sampled after low-dose radiotherapy plus immunotherapy. This chain links TRBV10-2 with TRBJ2-7; TRBD2 aligns across 12 bases. This clonotype was obtained from a male donor with gallbladder cancer. CDR3: CACSESELAGGPSYEQYF. CDR3 DNA sequence: TGCGCCTGCAGTGAGTCGGAACTAGCGGGAGGCCCCTCCTACGAGCAGTACTTC.